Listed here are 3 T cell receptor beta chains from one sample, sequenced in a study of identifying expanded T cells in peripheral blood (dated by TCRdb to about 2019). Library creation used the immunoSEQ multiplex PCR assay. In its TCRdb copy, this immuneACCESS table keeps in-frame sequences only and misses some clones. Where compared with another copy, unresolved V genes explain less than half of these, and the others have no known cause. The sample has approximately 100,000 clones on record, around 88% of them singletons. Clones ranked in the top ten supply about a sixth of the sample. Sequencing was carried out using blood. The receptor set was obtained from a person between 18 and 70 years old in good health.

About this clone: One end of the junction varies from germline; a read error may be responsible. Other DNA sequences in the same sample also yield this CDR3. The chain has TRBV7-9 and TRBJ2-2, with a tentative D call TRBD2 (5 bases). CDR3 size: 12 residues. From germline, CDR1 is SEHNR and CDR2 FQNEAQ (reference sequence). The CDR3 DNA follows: TGTGCCAGCAGCTTATTGGTCGGGGAGTTGTTTTTT. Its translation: CASSLLVGELFF.

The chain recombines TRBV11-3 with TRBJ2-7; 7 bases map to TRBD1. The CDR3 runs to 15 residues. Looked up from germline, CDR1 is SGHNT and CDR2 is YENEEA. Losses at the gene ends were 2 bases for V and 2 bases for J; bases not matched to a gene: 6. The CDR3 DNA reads TGTGCCAGCAGCTTACGAGGGGGCTGGCCCTACGAGCAGTACTTC. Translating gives CASSLRGGWPYEQYF. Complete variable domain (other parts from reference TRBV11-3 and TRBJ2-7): EAGVVQSPRYKIIEKKQPVAFWCNPISGHNTLYWYLQNLGQGPELLIRYENEEAVDDSQLPKDRFSAERLKGVDSTLKIQPAELGDSAVYLCASSLRGGWPYEQYFGPGTRLTVT.

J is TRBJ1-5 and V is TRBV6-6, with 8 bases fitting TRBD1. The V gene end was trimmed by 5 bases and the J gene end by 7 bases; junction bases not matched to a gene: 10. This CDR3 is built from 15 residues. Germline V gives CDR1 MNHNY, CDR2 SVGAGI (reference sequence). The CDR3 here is CASSRFQGAGQPQHF. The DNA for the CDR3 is TGTGCCAGCAGTAGATTTCAGGGGGCTGGGCAGCCCCAGCATTTT.